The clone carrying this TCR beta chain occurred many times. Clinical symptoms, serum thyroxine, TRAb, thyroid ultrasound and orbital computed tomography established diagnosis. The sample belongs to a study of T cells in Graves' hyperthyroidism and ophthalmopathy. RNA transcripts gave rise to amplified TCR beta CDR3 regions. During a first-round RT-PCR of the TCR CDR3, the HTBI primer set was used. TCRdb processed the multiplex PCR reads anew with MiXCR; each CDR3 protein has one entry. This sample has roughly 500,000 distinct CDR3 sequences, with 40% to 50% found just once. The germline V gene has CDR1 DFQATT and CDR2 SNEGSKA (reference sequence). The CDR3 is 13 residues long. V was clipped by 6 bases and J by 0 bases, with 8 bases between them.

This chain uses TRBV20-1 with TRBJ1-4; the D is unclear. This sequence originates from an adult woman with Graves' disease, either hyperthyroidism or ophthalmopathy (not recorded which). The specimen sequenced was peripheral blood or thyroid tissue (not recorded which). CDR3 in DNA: TGCAGTGCCACAAGGGCAACTAATGAAAAACTGTTTTTT. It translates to CSATRATNEKLFF.